Each of the 5 T cell receptor beta chains below was sequenced from the same sample in a study of lymphopenia after photon versus proton radiotherapy. Clones were sequenced by immunoSEQ multiplex PCR, and TCRdb holds only the in-frame ones, with some missing. The sample includes 25,000 to 35,000 clones, 85% to 90% of them seen just once. The starting material was peripheral blood, obtained from a patient treated with photon-based radiotherapy. These receptors were collected from a woman in her 50s with pancreatic cancer.

This clone was seen a handful of times. The CDR3 coding sequence is TGTGCCACCAGCAGGGAGTTCACTCCCCTAGGGGGTGACGAGCAGTACTTC. Translation gives CATSREFTPLGGDEQYF. The chain uses TRBV15 and TRBJ2-7; the D gene is possibly TRBD1 (6 bases). The CDR3 is 17 amino acids. Deletions cut 3 bases from V and 5 bases from J, with 23 bases between. Germline CDR1 LNHNV, CDR2 YYDKDF (reference sequence).

CDR3 protein: CASSWTGGVSSGELFF. The CDR3 nucleotides are TGTGCCAGCAGCTGGACAGGGGGAGTTTCAAGCGGGGAGCTGTTTTTT. This chain joins TRBV7-9 and TRBJ2-2, with TRBD1 matching 10 bases. V dropped 4 bases and J dropped 7; count of bases not matched to a gene: 9. The V gene's germline CDR1 is SEHNR and CDR2 FQNEAQ (reference sequence). CDR3 length equals 16 residues.

The V and J genes are TRBV7-8 and TRBJ1-2; 7 bases fit TRBD1. CDR3 size: 20 residues. Germline V CDR1 and CDR2: SGHVS, FQNEAQ. J gave up 0 bases and V 0 bases, and 16 bases lay outside the gene matches. CDR3 region: CASSLAPRTGYYKANYGYTF. CDR3 nucleotides: TGTGCCAGCAGCTTAGCCCCGAGGACAGGTTATTACAAAGCTAACTATGGCTACACCTTC.

V is TRBV11-1 and J is TRBJ2-1, with 14 bases fitting TRBD2. V dropped 5 bases and J dropped 7; count of bases not matched to a gene: 4. Per germline, CDR1 SGHAT and CDR2 FQDESV (reference sequence). The CDR3 totals 15 residues. CDR3 coding DNA: TGTGCCAGCAGCCCCGGGACTAGCGGGAGTAATGAGCAGTTCTTC. Amino acids: CASSPGTSGSNEQFF.

This chain joins TRBV27 and TRBJ2-1, with TRBD2 matching over 7 bases. Germline V CDR1 and CDR2: MNHEY, SMNVEV (reference sequence). The CDR3 is 16 residues long. J was trimmed by 0 bases and V by 6 bases; bases with no gene match: 8. As DNA, the CDR3 is TGTGCCAGCAGAGCCCGGTCTAGCGGCTCCTACAATGAGCAGTTCTTC. Protein product: CASRARSSGSYNEQFF.